Shown below are 10 T cell receptor beta chains from a single sample sequenced in a study of cytomegalovirus exposure and HLA in healthy donors. In the PCR, 60 Vbeta and 13 Jbeta primers were used. Data came from immunoSEQ multiplex PCR; TCRdb stores just in-frame clones and leaves some out. The data show 160,000 or so clones, 84% seen once. Specimen: PBMCs. The receptors derive from a man aged 25 to 40 in good health and CMV-seronegative.

The chain uses TRBV7-9 and TRBJ1-5; the match to TRBD1 covers 7 bases. Trimming at V came to 5 bases and at J to 6 bases, leaving 10 bases not matched to a gene. CDR1 SEHNR and CDR2 FQNEAQ come from the germline V gene (reference sequence). The CDR3 sequence is 15 residues long. The CDR3 here is CASSRQGSHLQPQHF. In nucleotides, the CDR3 is TGTGCCAGCAGCCGACAGGGTTCGCACCTTCAGCCCCAGCATTTT. Full variable domain (rest looked up from reference TRBV7-9 and TRBJ1-5): DTGVSQNPRHKITKRGQNVTFRCDPISEHNRLYWYRQTLGQGPEFLTYFQNEAQLEKSRLLSDRFSAERPKGSFSTLEIQRTEQGDSAMYLCASSRQGSHLQPQHFGDGTRLSIL.

The chain couples TRBV2 to TRBJ2-2; TRBD2 agrees at 9 bases. V lost 4 bases to trimming and J lost 1 base; unmatched junction nucleotides: 10. This CDR3 comprises 18 residues. Germline assignment: CDR1 SNHLY and CDR2 FYNNEI. CDR3 residues: CASSGRVAGVQNTGELFF. The CDR3 DNA follows: TGTGCCAGCAGTGGGAGGGTAGCGGGAGTTCAGAACACCGGGGAGCTGTTTTTT.

The table lists this clone with a count of one. V usage is TRBV19 and J usage is TRBJ2-1; 9 nucleotides line up with TRBD2. Trimming took 3 bases from V and 12 from J; bases not matched to a gene: 3. CDR3 length equals 12 residues. The germline V gene has CDR1 LNHDA and CDR2 SQIVND (reference sequence). DNA of the CDR3: TGTGCCAGTAGTATGGGGACTAGCCGGCAGTTCTTC. It is translated as CASSMGTSRQFF.

This chain connects TRBV30 to TRBJ1-5, with D maybe TRBD1 (6 bases). The germline V gene has CDR1 GTSNPN and CDR2 SVGIG (reference sequence). The CDR3 totals 17 residues. With 0 bases removed from V and 3 bases from J, the gap between germline ends came to 18 bases. The CDR3 region is CAWSVGGGQRINQPQHF. CDR3 bases: TGTGCCTGGAGTGTCGGTGGCGGACAGCGAATCAATCAGCCCCAGCATTTT. Combining the CDR3 with reference TRBV30 and TRBJ1-5 gives the whole variable domain SQTIHQWPATLVQPVGSPLSLECTVEGTSNPNLYWYRQAAGRGLQLLFYSVGIGQISSEVPQNLSASRPQDRQFILSSKKLLLSDSGFYLCAWSVGGGQRINQPQHFGDGTRLSIL.

The J gene is TRBJ1-4, the V gene TRBV6-5, with no clear D. Germline CDR1 MNHEY, CDR2 SVGAGI. V was pared by 0 bases and J by 2 bases, with 4 bases between. The CDR3 runs to 14 residues. This CDR3 is CASSYSSTNEKLFF. The DNA of the CDR3 is TGTGCCAGCAGTTACTCCTCCACTAATGAAAAACTGTTTTTT.

The rearrangement uses TRBV5-8 and TRBJ2-1; 12 bases are a match to TRBD2. J lost 8 bases, V lost 4 bases, and 10 bases had no gene match. This CDR3 comprises 16 residues. Germline-derived CDR1 and CDR2 are SGHTS and YDEGEE. The CDR3 DNA reads TGTGCCAGCAGCCCCAGCCTAGCGGGAGGGCCCTATGAGCAGTTCTTC. Translation gives CASSPSLAGGPYEQFF. Combining the CDR3 with reference TRBV5-8 and TRBJ2-1 gives the whole variable domain EAGVTQSPTHLIKTRGQQATLRCSPISGHTSVYWYQQALGLGLQFLLWYDEGEERNRGNFPPRFSGRQFPNYSSELNVNALELEDSALYLCASSPSLAGGPYEQFFGPGTRLTVL.

The chain couples TRBV5-1 to TRBJ2-7; 9 bases are a match to TRBD1. The V gene's germline CDR1 is SGHRS and CDR2 YFSETQ. V dropped 4 bases and J dropped 4; count of bases not matched to a gene: 6. The CDR3 is 14 residues long. The CDR3 DNA is TGCGCCAGCAGCCTAGGGACAGGGCGGTACGAGCAGTACTTC. Translation: CASSLGTGRYEQYF.

CDR3 sequence (DNA): TGTGCCAGCAGTGCCTCTCGGGGGAGCGTAGATACGCAGTATTTT. Translation: CASSASRGSVDTQYF. The chain employs TRBV6-1 and TRBJ2-3; D might be TRBD2 (6 bases). V lost 4 bases and J 5 bases, leaving 16 bases between the germline ends. The germline gives CDR1 MNHNS, CDR2 SASEGT. The CDR3 extends over 15 amino acids.

This clone was recorded only once. The V call is TRBV4-2, the J call TRBJ2-3, with 9 positions matching TRBD1. The J segment lost 3 bases and the V segment lost 1 base, leaving 11 bases of the junction unmatched. The CDR3 runs to 18 residues. CDR1 and CDR2 (germline): LGHNA, YNFKEQ. The CDR3 DNA sequence: TGTGCCAGCAGCCAAGTCTTGAACCGGGACAGGGTTACAGATACGCAGTATTTT. This codes for CASSQVLNRDRVTDTQYF.

The V and J genes are TRBV9 and TRBJ2-2; maybe TRBD2 (6 bases). V was shortened by 4 bases and J by 9 bases, with 10 bases between the two germline ends. CDR1 and CDR2 from the germline V gene are SGDLS and YYNGEE. The CDR3 extends over 12 amino acids. The CDR3 bases are TGTGCCAGCAGCACACTAGCCCGGGAGCTGTTTTTT. Its translation: CASSTLARELFF.